This entry lists 13 T cell receptor beta chains sequenced from one sample in a study of cytomegalovirus exposure and HLA in healthy donors. The PCR was carried out with 60 Vbeta primers and 13 Jbeta primers. Clones were sequenced by immunoSEQ multiplex PCR, and TCRdb holds only the in-frame ones, with some missing. In the table there are around 170,000 clones, about three quarters of which are singletons. Sequences were obtained from PBMCs. These TCRs come from a middle-aged woman in good health and CMV-seropositive.

CDR3 in DNA: TGTGCCAGCAGCTGGGACAGGGGAGCCTACGAGCAGTACTTC. It yields the protein CASSWDRGAYEQYF. The chain couples TRBV7-2 to TRBJ2-7; 10 nucleotides agree with TRBD1. Germline lookup yields CDR1 SGHTA and CDR2 FQGNSA. The V segment lost 4 bases and the J segment 2 bases; nucleotides outside the gene matches: 2. This CDR3 has 14 residues.

The chain carries TRBV10-2 and TRBJ1-6, with D uncertain. This CDR3 is 15 amino acids long. V was cut by 2 bases and J by 5 bases, with 10 bases left in between. In germline, CDR1 is WSHSY, CDR2 SAAADI. The CDR3: CASSEGHPNNSPLHF. The CDR3 nucleotides are TGCGCCAGCAGTGAGGGGCACCCGAATAATTCACCCCTCCACTTT.

The rearrangement uses TRBV30 and TRBJ2-7, with TRBD1 identical over 7 bases. V lost 4 bases and J lost 4; bases outside the gene matches: 10. The CDR3 is made up of 14 amino acids. The V gene's germline CDR1 is GTSNPN and CDR2 SVGIG (reference sequence). The CDR3 nucleotides read TGTGCCTGGAATGACGGACAGGCAAAGTACGAGCAGTACTTC. Protein: CAWNDGQAKYEQYF.

This clone has only one observation. The CDR3 nucleotides are TGTGCCAGCAGCAGAGAAGGACTAGCGGGGACAGATACGCAGTATTTT. This sequence encodes CASSREGLAGTDTQYF. The rearrangement links TRBV7-2 to TRBJ2-3, with 12 bases that match TRBD2. Trimming at V came to 5 bases and at J to 3 bases, leaving 6 bases not matched to a gene. The CDR3 runs 16 residues. Germline V gene data show CDR1 as SGHTA and CDR2 as FQGNSA. The whole variable domain, filled in from reference TRBV7-2 and TRBJ2-3, reads GAGVSQSPSNKVTEKGKDVELRCDPISGHTALYWYRQSLGQGLEFLIYFQGNSAPDKSGLPSDRFSAERTGGSVSTLTIQRTQQEDSAVYLCASSREGLAGTDTQYFGPGTRLTVL.

The genes are TRBV9 and TRBJ1-1; a weak D match, TRBD1 (5 bases). From germline, CDR1 is SGDLS and CDR2 YYNGEE. The CDR3 extends over 15 amino acids. Trimming stripped 3 bases from V and 3 bases from J, with 15 bases between. CDR3 DNA: TGTGCCAGCAGCGCCGGGTTGGGGCAGCACACTGAAGCTTTCTTT. Amino acid sequence: CASSAGLGQHTEAFF.

For the CDR3, the DNA is TGTGCCAGCAGTTTCGTAGCCGGGGCCAACGTCCTGACTTTC. It yields the protein CASSFVAGANVLTF. The chain recombines TRBV28 with TRBJ2-6; D unclear. CDR1 is MDHEN, CDR2 SYDVKM, per germline. Trimming removed 3 bases from V and 4 bases from J, with 7 bases in between. The CDR3 consists of 14 residues.

This rearrangement joins TRBV5-1 to TRBJ1-1; D may be TRBD1 (5 bases). The V end was cut by 4 bases, the J end by 4 bases, with 14 bases between. Germline V gene data show CDR1 as SGHRS and CDR2 as YFSETQ. The CDR3 extends over 14 amino acids. CDR3 sequence: CASSPTAGTTEAFF. CDR3 bases: TGCGCCAGCAGCCCCACGGCGGGGACCACTGAAGCTTTCTTT.

This rearrangement joins TRBV10-1 to TRBJ2-2, with D perhaps TRBD1 (6 bases). The V end was cut by 2 bases, the J end by 5 bases, with 9 bases between. The CDR3 consists of 14 residues. The germline V gene has CDR1 WNHNN and CDR2 SYGVQD (reference sequence). The CDR3 nucleotides read TGCGCCAGCAGTGAGAACAGGGAGACCGGGGAGCTGTTTTTT. Translating gives CASSENRETGELFF.

The rearrangement joins TRBV19 to TRBJ1-1, with D possibly matching TRBD1 (5 bases). CDR1 LNHDA and CDR2 SQIVND come from the germline V gene (reference sequence). V lost 0 bases, J lost 1 base, and 9 bases lay in between. CDR3 length: 15 residues. CDR3: CASSIDDRPNTEAFF. CDR3 nucleotides: TGTGCCAGTAGTATAGACGACAGACCGAACACTGAAGCTTTCTTT. Filled out from reference TRBV19 and TRBJ1-1, the complete variable domain reads DGGITQSPKYLFRKEGQNVTLSCEQNLNHDAMYWYRQDPGQGLRLIYYSQIVNDFQKGDIAEGYSVSREKKESFPLTVTSAQKNPTAFYLCASSIDDRPNTEAFFGQGTRLTVV.

This clone was counted once. This sequence joins TRBV18 and TRBJ1-3; 7 nucleotides match TRBD1. Germline V gene lookup returns CDR1 KGHSH and CDR2 LQKENI. The trim removed 4 bases at V and 0 bases at J, leaving 3 bases unmatched. The CDR3 is 15 amino acids. In nucleotides, the CDR3 is TGTGCCAGCTCACTACAGGGGATCTCTGGAAACACCATATATTTT. Translation: CASSLQGISGNTIYF.

The chain employs TRBV28 and TRBJ1-6; 8 nucleotides align to TRBD1. J lost 5 bases, V lost 5 bases, and 8 bases had no gene match. CDR3 size: 16 residues. The V gene's germline CDR1 is MDHEN and CDR2 SYDVKM. CDR3 sequence reads: CASSAPDRANNSPLHF. The CDR3 DNA reads as TGTGCCAGCAGTGCCCCGGACAGGGCTAATAATTCACCCCTCCACTTT.

This clone showed up just a few times. V gene TRBV7-2 combines with J gene TRBJ2-2; 11 bases match TRBD2. Per the germline V gene, CDR1 is SGHTA and CDR2 is FQGNSA. Trimming removed 0 bases from V and 4 bases from J; junction bases left unmatched: 1. This CDR3 contains 16 residues. CDR3 sequence reads: CASSLASGGATGELFF. The CDR3 DNA is TGTGCCAGCAGCTTAGCTAGCGGGGGGGCCACCGGGGAGCTGTTTTTT.

The gene calls are TRBV7-2 and TRBJ2-5, with D possibly matching TRBD1 (5 bases). Germline loops: CDR1 SGHTA, CDR2 FQGNSA. V lost 3 bases and J lost 8, with 7 bases in between. This CDR3 contains 11 residues. The CDR3 spells CASSFRGTQYF. CDR3 sequence (DNA): TGTGCCAGCAGCTTTAGGGGCACCCAGTACTTC. The complete variable domain, with remaining parts taken from reference TRBV7-2 and TRBJ2-5, reads GAGVSQSPSNKVTEKGKDVELRCDPISGHTALYWYRQSLGQGLEFLIYFQGNSAPDKSGLPSDRFSAERTGGSVSTLTIQRTQQEDSAVYLCASSFRGTQYFGPGTRLLVL.